This TCR beta chain is from a study of blood T cell repertoires in COVID-19. Only in-frame clones appear in the TCRdb table, and some are missing; sequencing was by immunoSEQ multiplex PCR. Among about 240,000 clones listed, 82% were seen once. CDR1 is SGHRS, CDR2 YFSETQ, per germline. J was trimmed by 5 bases and V by 1 base; bases with no gene match: 8. The CDR3 is 15 residues long. The material sequenced was peripheral blood. The chain carries TRBV5-1 and TRBJ2-5, with 7 bases matching TRBD2. The sequence derives from an elderly woman with COVID-19, enrolled during active disease. In nucleotides, the CDR3 is TGCGCCAGCAGCTTGCGACGGGGGGTAGGGGAGACCCAGTACTTC. This encodes CASSLRRGVGETQYF.